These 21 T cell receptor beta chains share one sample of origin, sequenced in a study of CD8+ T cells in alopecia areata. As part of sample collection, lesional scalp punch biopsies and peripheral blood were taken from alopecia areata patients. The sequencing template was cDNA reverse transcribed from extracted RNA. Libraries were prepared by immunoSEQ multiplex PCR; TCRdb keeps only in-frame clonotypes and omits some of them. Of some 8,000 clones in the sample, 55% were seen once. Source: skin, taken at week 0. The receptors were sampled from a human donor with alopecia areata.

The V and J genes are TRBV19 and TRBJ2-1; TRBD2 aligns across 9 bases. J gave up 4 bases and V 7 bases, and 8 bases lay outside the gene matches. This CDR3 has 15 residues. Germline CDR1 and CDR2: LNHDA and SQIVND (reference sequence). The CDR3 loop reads CASTPTSGRYNEQFF. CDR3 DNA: TGTGCCAGTACCCCGACTAGCGGTAGGTACAATGAGCAGTTCTTC.

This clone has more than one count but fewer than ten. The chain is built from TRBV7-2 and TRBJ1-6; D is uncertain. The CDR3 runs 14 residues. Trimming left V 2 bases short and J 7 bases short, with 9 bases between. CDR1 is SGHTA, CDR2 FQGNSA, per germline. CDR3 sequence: CASSLSPGNSPLHF. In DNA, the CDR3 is TGTGCCAGCAGCTTATCCCCCGGAAATTCACCCCTCCACTTT.

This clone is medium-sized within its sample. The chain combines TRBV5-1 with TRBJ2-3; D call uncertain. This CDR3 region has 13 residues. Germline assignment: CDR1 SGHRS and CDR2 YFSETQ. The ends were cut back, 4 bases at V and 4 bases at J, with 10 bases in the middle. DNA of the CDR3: TGCGCCAGCAGCCGATCGGGTTCAGATACGCAGTATTTT. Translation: CASSRSGSDTQYF.

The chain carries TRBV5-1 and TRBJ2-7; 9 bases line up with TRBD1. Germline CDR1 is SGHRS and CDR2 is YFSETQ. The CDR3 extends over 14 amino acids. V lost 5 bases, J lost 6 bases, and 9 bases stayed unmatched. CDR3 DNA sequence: TGCGCCAGCAGTGGGACAGGGTTGAGTTCCGAGCAGTACTTC. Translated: CASSGTGLSSEQYF.

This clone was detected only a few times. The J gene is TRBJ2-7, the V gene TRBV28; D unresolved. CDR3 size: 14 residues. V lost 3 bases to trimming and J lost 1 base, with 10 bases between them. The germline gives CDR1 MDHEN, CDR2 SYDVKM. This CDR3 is CASSFGVRSYEQYF. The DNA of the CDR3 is TGTGCCAGCAGTTTCGGCGTCAGGTCCTACGAGCAGTACTTC.

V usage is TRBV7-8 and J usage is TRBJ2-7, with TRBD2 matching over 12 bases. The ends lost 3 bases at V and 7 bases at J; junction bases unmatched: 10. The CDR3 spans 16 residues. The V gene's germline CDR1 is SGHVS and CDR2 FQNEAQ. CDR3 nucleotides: TGTGCCAGCAGCTTGAGAAGTACTAGCGGGAGGAGGGAGCAGTACTTC. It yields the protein CASSLRSTSGRREQYF.

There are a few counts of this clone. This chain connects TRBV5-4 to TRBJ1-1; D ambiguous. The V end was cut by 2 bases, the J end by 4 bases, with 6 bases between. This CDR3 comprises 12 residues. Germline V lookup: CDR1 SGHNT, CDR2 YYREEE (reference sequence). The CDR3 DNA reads TGTGCCAGCAGCTTCGGAACCACTGAAGCTTTCTTT. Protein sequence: CASSFGTTEAFF.

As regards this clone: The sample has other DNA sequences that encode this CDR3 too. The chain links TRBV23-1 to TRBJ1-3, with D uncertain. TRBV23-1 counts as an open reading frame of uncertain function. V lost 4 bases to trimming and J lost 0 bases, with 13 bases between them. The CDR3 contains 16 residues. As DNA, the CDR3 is TGCGCCAGCAGTCCCCGGGATAGACCCTCTGGAAACACCATATATTTT. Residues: CASSPRDRPSGNTIYF.

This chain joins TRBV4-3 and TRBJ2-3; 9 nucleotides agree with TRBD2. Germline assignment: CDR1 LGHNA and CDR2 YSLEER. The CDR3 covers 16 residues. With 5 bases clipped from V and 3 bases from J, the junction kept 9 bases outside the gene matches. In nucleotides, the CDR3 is TGCGCCAGCAGCTCCGCCGCAAGCGGGAGGACAGATACGCAGTATTTT. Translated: CASSSAASGRTDTQYF.

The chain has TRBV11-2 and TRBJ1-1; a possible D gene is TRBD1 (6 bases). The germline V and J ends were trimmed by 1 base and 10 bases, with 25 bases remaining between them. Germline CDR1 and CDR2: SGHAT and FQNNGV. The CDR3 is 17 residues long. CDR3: CASSLGGWGHPPTGAFF. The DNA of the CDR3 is TGTGCCAGCAGCTTAGGGGGTTGGGGACACCCTCCAACGGGAGCTTTCTTT.

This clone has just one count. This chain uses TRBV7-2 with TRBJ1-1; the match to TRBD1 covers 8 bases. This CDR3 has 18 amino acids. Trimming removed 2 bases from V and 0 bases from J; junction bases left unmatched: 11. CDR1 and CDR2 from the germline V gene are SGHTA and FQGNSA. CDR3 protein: CASSLYGTGEFVNTEAFF. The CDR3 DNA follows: TGTGCCAGCAGCTTATACGGGACAGGAGAGTTCGTGAACACTGAAGCTTTCTTT. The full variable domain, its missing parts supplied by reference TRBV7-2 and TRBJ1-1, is GAGVSQSPSNKVTEKGKDVELRCDPISGHTALYWYRQSLGQGLEFLIYFQGNSAPDKSGLPSDRFSAERTGGSVSTLTIQRTQQEDSAVYLCASSLYGTGEFVNTEAFFGQGTRLTVV.

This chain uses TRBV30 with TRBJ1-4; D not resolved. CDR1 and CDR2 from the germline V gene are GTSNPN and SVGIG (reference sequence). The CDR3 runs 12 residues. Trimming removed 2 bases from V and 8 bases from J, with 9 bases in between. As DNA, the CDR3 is TGTGCCTGGAGTCCCAGTGAAGAAAAACTGTTTTTT. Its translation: CAWSPSEEKLFF.

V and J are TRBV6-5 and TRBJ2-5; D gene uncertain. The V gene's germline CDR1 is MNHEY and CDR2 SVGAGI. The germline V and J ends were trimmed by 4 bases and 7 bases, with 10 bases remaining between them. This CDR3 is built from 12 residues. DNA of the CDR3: TGTGCCAGCAGTTCGTCGTCCGGGACCCAGTACTTC. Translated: CASSSSSGTQYF.

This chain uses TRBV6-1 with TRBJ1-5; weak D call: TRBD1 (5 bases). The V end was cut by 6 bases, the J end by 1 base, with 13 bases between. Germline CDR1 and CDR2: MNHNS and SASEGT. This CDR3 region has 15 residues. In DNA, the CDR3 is TGTGCCAGCAGCAGAACAGGAGTCAGCAATCAGCCCCAGCATTTT. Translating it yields CASSRTGVSNQPQHF.

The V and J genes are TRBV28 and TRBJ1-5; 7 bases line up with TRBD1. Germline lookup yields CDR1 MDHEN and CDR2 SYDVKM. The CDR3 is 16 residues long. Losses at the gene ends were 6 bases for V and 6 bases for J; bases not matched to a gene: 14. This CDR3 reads CASSPRLTGTGQPQHF. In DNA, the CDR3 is TGTGCCAGCAGCCCTAGATTGACAGGGACGGGTCAGCCCCAGCATTTT.

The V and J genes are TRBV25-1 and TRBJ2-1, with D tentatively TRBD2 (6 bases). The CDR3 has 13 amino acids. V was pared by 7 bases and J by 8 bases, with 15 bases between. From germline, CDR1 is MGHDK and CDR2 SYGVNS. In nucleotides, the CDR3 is TGTGCCAGCACAACCGGGGGAGCGGATGAGCAGTTCTTC. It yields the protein CASTTGGADEQFF.

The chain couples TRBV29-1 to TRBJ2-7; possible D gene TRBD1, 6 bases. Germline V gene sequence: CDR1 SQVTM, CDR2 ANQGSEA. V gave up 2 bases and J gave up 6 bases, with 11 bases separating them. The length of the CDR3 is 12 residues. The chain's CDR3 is CSVETGLAEQYF. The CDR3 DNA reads TGCAGCGTTGAAACAGGGCTTGCCGAGCAGTACTTC.

The DNA for the CDR3 is TGTGCCACCAGCAGAGTTTTCGCTGAAGCTTTCTTT. This translates into CATSRVFAEAFF. The chain recombines TRBV15 with TRBJ1-1, with no clear D. V was pared by 1 base and J by 6 bases, with 6 bases between. The CDR3 loop spans 12 amino acids. The germline V gene encodes CDR1 LNHNV and CDR2 YYDKDF (reference sequence).

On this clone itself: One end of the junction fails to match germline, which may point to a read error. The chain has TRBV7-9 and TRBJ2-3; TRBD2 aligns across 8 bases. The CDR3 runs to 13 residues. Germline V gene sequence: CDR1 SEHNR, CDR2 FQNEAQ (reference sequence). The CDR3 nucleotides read TGTGCCAGCAGCGCCCTAGCGGGCCCTCTCCAGGGTTTT. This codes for CASSALAGPLQGF.

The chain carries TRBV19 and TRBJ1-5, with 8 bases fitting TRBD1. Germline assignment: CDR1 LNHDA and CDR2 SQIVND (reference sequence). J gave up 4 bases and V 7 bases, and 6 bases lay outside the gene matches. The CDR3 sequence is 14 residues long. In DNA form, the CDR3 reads TGTGCCAGTAAGCTGACAGGGGTAAATCAGCCCCAGCATTTT. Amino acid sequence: CASKLTGVNQPQHF.

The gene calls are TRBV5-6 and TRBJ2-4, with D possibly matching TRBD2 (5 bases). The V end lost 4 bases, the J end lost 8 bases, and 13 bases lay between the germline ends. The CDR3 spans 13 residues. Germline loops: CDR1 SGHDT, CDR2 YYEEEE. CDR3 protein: CASSRGSTDIQYF. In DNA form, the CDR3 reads TGTGCCAGCAGCCGGGGTAGTACGGACATTCAGTACTTC.